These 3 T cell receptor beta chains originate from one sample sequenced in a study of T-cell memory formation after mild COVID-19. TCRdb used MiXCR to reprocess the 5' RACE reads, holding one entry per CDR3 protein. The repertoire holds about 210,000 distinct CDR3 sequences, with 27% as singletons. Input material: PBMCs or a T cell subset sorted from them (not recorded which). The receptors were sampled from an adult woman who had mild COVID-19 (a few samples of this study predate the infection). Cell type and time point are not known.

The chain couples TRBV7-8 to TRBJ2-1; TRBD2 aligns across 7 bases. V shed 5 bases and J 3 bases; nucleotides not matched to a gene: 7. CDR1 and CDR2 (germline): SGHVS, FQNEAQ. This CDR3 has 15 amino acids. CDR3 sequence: CASSRAGMNYNEQFF. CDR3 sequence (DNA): TGTGCCAGCAGCCGAGCGGGGATGAACTACAATGAGCAGTTCTTC.

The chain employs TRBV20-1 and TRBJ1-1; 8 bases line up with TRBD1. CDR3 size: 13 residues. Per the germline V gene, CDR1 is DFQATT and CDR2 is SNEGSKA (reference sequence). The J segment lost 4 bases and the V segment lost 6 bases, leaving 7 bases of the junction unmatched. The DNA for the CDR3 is TGCAGTGCAAGGACAGGGAGCGGCACTGAAGCTTTCTTT. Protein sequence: CSARTGSGTEAFF.

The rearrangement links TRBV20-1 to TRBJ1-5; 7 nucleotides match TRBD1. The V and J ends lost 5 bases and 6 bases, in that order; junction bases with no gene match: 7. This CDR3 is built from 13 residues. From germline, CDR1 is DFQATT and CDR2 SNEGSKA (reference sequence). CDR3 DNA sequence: TGCAGTGCTCGGTACAGGGGCGGTCAGCCCCAGCATTTT. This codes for CSARYRGGQPQHF.